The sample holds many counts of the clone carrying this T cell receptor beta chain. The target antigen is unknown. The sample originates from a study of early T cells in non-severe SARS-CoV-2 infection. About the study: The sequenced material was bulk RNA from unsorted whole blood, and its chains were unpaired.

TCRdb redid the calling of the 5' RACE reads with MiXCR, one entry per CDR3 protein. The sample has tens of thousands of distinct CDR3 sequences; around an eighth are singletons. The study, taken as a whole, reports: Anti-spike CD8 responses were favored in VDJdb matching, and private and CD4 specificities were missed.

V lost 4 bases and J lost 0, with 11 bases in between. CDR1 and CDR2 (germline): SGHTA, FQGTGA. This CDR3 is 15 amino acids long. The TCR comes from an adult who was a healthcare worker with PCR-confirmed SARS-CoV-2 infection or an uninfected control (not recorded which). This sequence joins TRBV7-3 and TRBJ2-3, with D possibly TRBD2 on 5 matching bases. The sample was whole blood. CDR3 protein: CASSSDSPSTDTQYF. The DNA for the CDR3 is TGTGCCAGCAGCTCGGACTCACCTAGCACAGATACGCAGTATTTT.